Listed below are T cell receptor beta chains from one sample, sequenced in a study of beta chain features in type 1 diabetes. Clones were sequenced by immunoSEQ multiplex PCR, and TCRdb holds only the in-frame ones, with some missing. The sample yields under 250,000 clones, 13% to 15% seen once. The sample comprised naive CD4+ T cells from blood. Receptor source: a woman in her thirties or forties in good health. CDR3s include the opening cysteine and the closing phenylalanine or tryptophan. D genes are given only for firm matches. Clone size is given for some rows only: seen once, a few or many times, or a class if the clone is expanded.

>TRBV6-6|NA|NA|TRBJ2-7
CASSQPGQYYEQYF
TGTGCCAGCAGTCAGCCGGGACAATACTACGAGCAGTACTTC
>TRBV25-1|NA|NA|TRBJ1-2
CASSEGGLGYGYTF
TGTGCCAGCAGTGAAGGAGGGCTTGGCTATGGCTACACCTTC
>TRBV6-1|once|NA|TRBJ1-2
CASSEGQGTNLYGYTF
TGTGCCAGCAGTGAAGGCCAGGGGACCAACCTCTATGGCTACACCTTC
>TRBV7-9|few|NA|TRBJ1-1
CASSPIVGVNTEAFF
TGTGCCAGCAGCCCTATCGTAGGGGTGAACACTGAAGCTTTCTTT
>TRBV19|few|NA|TRBJ1-2
CASRTENWSARYGYTF
TGTGCCAGTAGGACCGAGAATTGGAGTGCAAGGTATGGCTACACCTTC
>TRBV4-1|NA|TRBD1|TRBJ2-5
CASSQGTGGRRETQYF
TGCGCCAGCAGCCAAGGGACAGGGGGGCGTCGGGAGACCCAGTACTTC
>TRBV7-2|NA|TRBD1|TRBJ1-5
CASSYRGSNQPQHF
TGTGCCAGCAGTTACAGGGGTAGCAATCAGCCCCAGCATTTT
>TRBV2|few|NA|TRBJ1-4
CASRWQGHGNEKLFF
TGTGCCAGCAGATGGCAGGGACATGGTAATGAAAAACTGTTTTTT
>TRBV5-1|NA|TRBD1|TRBJ1-2
CASSLVWAGGEEGYTF
TGCGCCAGCAGCTTGGTATGGGCAGGGGGAGAGGAAGGCTACACCTTC
>TRBV6-1|NA|NA|TRBJ1-5
CASSGVLNQPQHF
TGTGCCAGCAGTGGGGTACTAAATCAGCCCCAGCATTTT
>TRBV7-2|few|NA|TRBJ2-7
CASSPEWPAPYEQYF
TGTGCCAGCAGCCCGGAGTGGCCGGCGCCCTACGAGCAGTACTTC
>TRBV7-2|NA|TRBD2|TRBJ2-1
CASSFPGTSGHRPQFF
TGTGCCAGCAGCTTTCCCGGGACTAGCGGTCATCGGCCCCAGTTCTTC
>TRBV4-3|NA|TRBD2|TRBJ2-1
CASSQEGGTNEQFF
TGCGCCAGCAGCCAAGAGGGGGGGACGAATGAGCAGTTCTTC
>TRBV15|NA|TRBD1|TRBJ2-3
CATSRGADRATDTQYF
TGTGCCACCAGCAGAGGGGCAGACAGGGCCACAGATACGCAGTATTTT
>TRBV9|NA|TRBD2|TRBJ2-1
CASSAGAGVWAGSSYNEQFF
TGTGCCAGCAGCGCCGGGGCGGGGGTTTGGGCGGGGAGCTCCTACAATGAGCAGTTCTTC
>TRBV6-5|NA|TRBD1|TRBJ1-1
CASTAQGGRAEAFF
TGTGCCAGCACGGCGCAGGGGGGACGTGCTGAAGCTTTCTTT
>TRBV27|NA|NA|TRBJ1-2
CASRPRGHYGYTF
TGTGCCAGCAGGCCCAGGGGTCACTATGGCTACACCTTC
>TRBV7-2|few|TRBD1|TRBJ1-1
CASTPQGVNTEAFF
TGTGCCAGCACCCCGCAGGGGGTGAACACTGAAGCTTTCTTT
>TRBV10-3|few|TRBD1|TRBJ1-2
CAISEGQGSYGYTF
TGTGCCATCAGTGAGGGACAGGGGTCCTATGGCTACACCTTC
>TRBV5-5|NA|TRBD1|TRBJ2-2
CASSLGDRVNTGELFF
TGTGCCAGCAGCTTGGGGGACAGGGTGAACACCGGGGAGCTGTTTTTT
>TRBV18|NA|TRBD1|TRBJ1-1
CASSNRGQGGNTEAFF
TGTGCCAGCTCGAACAGGGGACAGGGGGGGAACACTGAAGCTTTCTTT
>TRBV25-1|NA|TRBD1|TRBJ2-7
CASSVTGASGEQYF
TGTGCCAGCAGTGTGACAGGGGCTTCGGGCGAGCAGTACTTC
>TRBV6-1|NA|NA|TRBJ1-1
CASSVGQLNTEAFF
TGTGCCAGCAGTGTCGGACAGCTGAACACTGAAGCTTTCTTT
>TRBV2|few|NA|TRBJ1-2
CASRTDGQRGYGYTF
TGTGCCAGCAGGACAGATGGGCAGCGGGGCTATGGCTACACCTTC
>TRBV7-9|NA|NA|TRBJ1-4
CASSPFRTEEKLFF
TGTGCCAGCAGCCCATTCCGGACAGAGGAAAAACTGTTTTTT
>TRBV18|NA|TRBD1|TRBJ2-3
CASSPSRDSSFTDTQYF
TGTGCCAGCTCACCATCCCGGGACAGTTCATTCACAGATACGCAGTATTTT
>TRBV7-2|few|TRBD2|TRBJ2-3
CASSLRSAGTDTQYF
TGTGCCAGCAGCTTACGATCAGCGGGAACAGATACGCAGTATTTT
>TRBV5-1|NA|NA|TRBJ2-5
CASRTIPSVETQYF
TGCGCCAGCAGAACGATTCCAAGCGTGGAGACCCAGTACTTC
>TRBV15|NA|TRBD1|TRBJ2-1
CATSRRGRSSYNEQFF
TGTGCCACCAGCCGAAGGGGGCGAAGCTCCTACAATGAGCAGTTCTTC
>TRBV6-5|NA|NA|TRBJ2-4
CASVEGTTKNIQYF
TGTGCCAGCGTCGAGGGGACAACAAAAAACATTCAGTACTTC
>TRBV19|few|TRBD1|TRBJ1-1
CASSTDRVAMNTEAFF
TGTGCCAGTAGTACAGACAGGGTCGCCATGAACACTGAAGCTTTCTTT
>TRBV5-1|NA|NA|TRBJ2-2
CASSLSAGGAGELFF
TGCGCCAGCAGCTTGTCCGCAGGAGGGGCCGGGGAGCTGTTTTTT
>TRBV10-3|few|TRBD1|TRBJ2-7
CAISAIGTAYEQYF
TGTGCCATCAGCGCTATCGGGACAGCCTACGAGCAGTACTTC
>TRBV2|few|NA|TRBJ2-7
CASSVLDSWGDSYEQYF
TGTGCCAGCAGCGTACTTGACTCATGGGGGGATTCCTACGAGCAGTACTTC
>TRBV5-1|few|TRBD1|TRBJ2-5
CASRTGGGGETQYF
TGCGCCAGCCGGACAGGGGGCGGGGGAGAGACCCAGTACTTC
>TRBV4-2|few|TRBD2|TRBJ2-3
CASSQIAGGRGTDTQYF
TGTGCCAGCAGCCAAATAGCGGGGGGGCGTGGGACAGATACGCAGTATTTT
>TRBV4-2|NA|TRBD2|TRBJ2-5
CASSPLAGGPETQYF
TGTGCCAGCAGCCCTCTAGCGGGGGGCCCGGAGACCCAGTACTTC
>TRBV9|few|TRBD2|TRBJ2-1
CASSVPSSGGAGSNNEQFF
TGTGCCAGCAGCGTACCGTCTAGCGGGGGGGCCGGATCGAACAATGAGCAGTTCTTC
>TRBV7-2|NA|NA|TRBJ1-1
CASSLARVSTEAFF
TGTGCCAGCAGCTTAGCGCGGGTGAGCACTGAAGCTTTCTTT
>TRBV19|NA|TRBD1|TRBJ1-5
CASRQGAVQPQHF
TGTGCCAGTAGACAGGGGGCAGTTCAGCCCCAGCATTTT